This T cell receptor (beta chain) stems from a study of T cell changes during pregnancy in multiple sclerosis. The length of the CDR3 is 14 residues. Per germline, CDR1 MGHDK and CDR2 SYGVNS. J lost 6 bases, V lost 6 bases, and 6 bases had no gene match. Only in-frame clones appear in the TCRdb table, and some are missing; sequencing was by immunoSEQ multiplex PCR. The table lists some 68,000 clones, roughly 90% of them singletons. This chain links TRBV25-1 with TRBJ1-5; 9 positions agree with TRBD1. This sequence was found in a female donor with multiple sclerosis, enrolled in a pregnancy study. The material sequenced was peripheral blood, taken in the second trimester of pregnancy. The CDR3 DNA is TGTGCCAGCAGCACAGGGGGCGCAGGTCAGCCCCAGCATTTT. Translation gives CASSTGGAGQPQHF.